This paragraph covers one TCR beta chain sequence. The assay was immunoSEQ multiplex PCR, and TCRdb's table has in-frame clones only and misses some. The table shows approximately 120,000 clones, with 85% to 90% occurring only once. This entry comes from a study of T cell responses to AZD1222 COVID-19 vaccine. Sample: peripheral blood, taken on day 0 of MenACWY control vaccination. This receptor was identified in an adult in good health.

This chain's CDR3 is CASSQGEGKPQHF. CDR3 sequence (DNA): TGTGCCAGCAGCCAAGGGGAGGGCAAGCCCCAGCATTTT. The chain uses TRBV3-1 (or the pseudogene TRBV3-2) and TRBJ1-5; D is ambiguous. Germline V lookup: CDR1 LGHDT, CDR2 YNNKEL (reference sequence). The CDR3 extends over 13 amino acids. Deletions cut 1 base from V and 8 bases from J, with 9 bases between.